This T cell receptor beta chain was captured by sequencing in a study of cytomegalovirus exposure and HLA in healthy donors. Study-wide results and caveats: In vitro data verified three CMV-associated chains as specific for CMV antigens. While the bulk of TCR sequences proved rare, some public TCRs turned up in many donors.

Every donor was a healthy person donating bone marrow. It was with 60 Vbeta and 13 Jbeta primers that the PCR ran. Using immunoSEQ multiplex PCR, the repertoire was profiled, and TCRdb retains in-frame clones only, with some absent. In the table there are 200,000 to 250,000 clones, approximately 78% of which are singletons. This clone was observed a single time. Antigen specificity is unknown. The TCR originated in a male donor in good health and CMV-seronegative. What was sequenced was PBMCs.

The CDR3 DNA follows: TGTGCCAGCAGCCGCCTTGGCGGGAGCGACGAGCAGTACTTC. Amino acid sequence: CASSRLGGSDEQYF. This rearrangement joins TRBV7-3 to TRBJ2-7, with 7 bases aligning to TRBD2. This CDR3 contains 14 residues. V lost 5 bases to trimming and J lost 5 bases; unmatched junction nucleotides: 9. Looked up from germline, CDR1 is SGHTA and CDR2 is FQGTGA.